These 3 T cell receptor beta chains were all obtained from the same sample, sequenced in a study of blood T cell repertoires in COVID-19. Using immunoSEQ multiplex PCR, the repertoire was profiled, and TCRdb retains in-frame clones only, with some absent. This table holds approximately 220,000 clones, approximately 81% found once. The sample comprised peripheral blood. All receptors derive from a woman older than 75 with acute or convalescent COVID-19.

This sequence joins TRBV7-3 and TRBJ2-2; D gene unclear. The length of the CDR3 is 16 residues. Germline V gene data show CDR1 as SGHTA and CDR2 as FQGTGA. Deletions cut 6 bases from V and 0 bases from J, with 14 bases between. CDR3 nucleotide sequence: TGTGCCAGCAGTTTATCGCCAGGTCCGAACACCGGGGAGCTGTTTTTT. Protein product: CASSLSPGPNTGELFF.

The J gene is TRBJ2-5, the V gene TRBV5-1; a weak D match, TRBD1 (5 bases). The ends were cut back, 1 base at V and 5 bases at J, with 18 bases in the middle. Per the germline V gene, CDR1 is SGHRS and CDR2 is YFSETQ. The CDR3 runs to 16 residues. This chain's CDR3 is CASSLSTGRVFETQYF. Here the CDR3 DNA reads TGCGCCAGCAGCTTGTCGACCGGCAGGGTATTCGAGACCCAGTACTTC.

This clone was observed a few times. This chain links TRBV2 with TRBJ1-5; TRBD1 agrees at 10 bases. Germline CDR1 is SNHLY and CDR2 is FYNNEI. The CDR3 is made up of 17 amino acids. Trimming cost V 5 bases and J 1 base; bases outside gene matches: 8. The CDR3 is CASSQSRTGGSNQPQHF. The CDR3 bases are TGTGCCAGCAGTCAATCCCGGACAGGGGGAAGCAATCAGCCCCAGCATTTT.